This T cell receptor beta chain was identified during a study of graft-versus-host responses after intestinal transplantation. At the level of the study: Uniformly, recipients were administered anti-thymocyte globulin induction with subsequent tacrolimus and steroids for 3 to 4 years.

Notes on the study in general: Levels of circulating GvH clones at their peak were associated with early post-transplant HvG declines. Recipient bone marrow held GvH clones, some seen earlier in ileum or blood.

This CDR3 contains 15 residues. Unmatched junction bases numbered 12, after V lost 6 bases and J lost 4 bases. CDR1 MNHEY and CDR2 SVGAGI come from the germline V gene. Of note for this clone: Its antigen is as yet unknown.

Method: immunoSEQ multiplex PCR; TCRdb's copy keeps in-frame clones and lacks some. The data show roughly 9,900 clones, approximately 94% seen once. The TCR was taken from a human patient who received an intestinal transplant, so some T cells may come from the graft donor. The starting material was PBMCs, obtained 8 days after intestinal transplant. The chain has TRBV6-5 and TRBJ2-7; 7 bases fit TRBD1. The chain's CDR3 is CASSLGSTGIYEQYF. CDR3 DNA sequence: TGTGCCAGCAGCTTGGGGTCGACAGGGATTTACGAGCAGTACTTC.